The 8 T cell receptor beta chains presented below share a single source sample, sequenced in a study of blood T cell repertoires in COVID-19. The method was immunoSEQ multiplex PCR; TCRdb's version includes in-frame clones alone and lacks a portion of them. The sample yields a few hundred thousand clones, 80% to 95% seen once. The sample consisted of PBMCs or T cells enriched from blood (not recorded which). The receptors were sampled from a woman in her thirties or forties who had been exposed to COVID-19.

The chain links TRBV11-3 to TRBJ2-2; D is undetermined. CDR3 size: 15 residues. CDR1 and CDR2 (germline): SGHNT, YENEEA. Trimming took off 2 bases at V and 2 bases at J, with 9 bases between the two ends. Here the CDR3 DNA reads TGTGCCAGCAGCTTAAGACAATTTAACACCGGGGAGCTGTTTTTT. It is translated as CASSLRQFNTGELFF. The full variable domain, completed using reference TRBV11-3 and TRBJ2-2, is EAGVVQSPRYKIIEKKQPVAFWCNPISGHNTLYWYLQNLGQGPELLIRYENEEAVDDSQLPKDRFSAERLKGVDSTLKIQPAELGDSAVYLCASSLRQFNTGELFFGEGSRLTVL.

The chain uses TRBV30 and TRBJ2-5; possible D gene TRBD2, 5 bases. The length of the CDR3 is 14 residues. With 1 base removed from V and 2 bases from J, the gap between germline ends came to 11 bases. Germline assignment: CDR1 GTSNPN and CDR2 SVGIG (reference sequence). This CDR3 reads CAWSAGKGQETQYF. CDR3 sequence (DNA): TGTGCCTGGAGTGCCGGGAAAGGGCAAGAGACCCAGTACTTC.

This clone was observed a single time. The CDR3, as DNA: TGTGCCAGCAGCAAACAACCGACCGGGACACTCACCTCTCGGTCGAACTTC. This translates into CASSKQPTGTLTSRSNF. The chain employs TRBV21-1 and TRBJ2-7; the table's D call, TRBD1, was not checked against the DNA. TRBV21-1 is labeled a pseudogene. This CDR3 is built from 17 residues.

This clone has only a few counts. V and J are TRBV7-8 and TRBJ2-2, with 8 positions matching TRBD1. J gave up 6 bases and V 5 bases, and 11 bases lay outside the gene matches. The germline CDR1 and CDR2 sequences are SGHVS and FQNEAQ. The CDR3 totals 16 residues. This CDR3 reads CASSREGQVFPGELFF. DNA of the CDR3: TGTGCCAGCAGCAGAGAGGGACAGGTCTTCCCCGGGGAGCTGTTTTTT.

This rearrangement joins TRBV7-9 to TRBJ1-1; 9 nucleotides align to TRBD1. There are 14 residues in the CDR3. The ends lost 5 bases at V and 4 bases at J; junction bases unmatched: 5. The germline V gene encodes CDR1 SEHNR and CDR2 FQNEAQ (reference sequence). This CDR3 is CASSRGQGSTEAFF. Here the CDR3 DNA reads TGTGCCAGCAGCCGGGGACAGGGTTCCACTGAAGCTTTCTTT. The full variable domain, completed using reference TRBV7-9 and TRBJ1-1, is DTGVSQNPRHKITKRGQNVTFRCDPISEHNRLYWYRQTLGQGPEFLTYFQNEAQLEKSRLLSDRFSAERPKGSFSTLEIQRTEQGDSAMYLCASSRGQGSTEAFFGQGTRLTVV.

The rearrangement uses TRBV19 and TRBJ2-7; a weak D match, TRBD1 (6 bases). The V gene's germline CDR1 is LNHDA and CDR2 SQIVND (reference sequence). This CDR3 contains 16 residues. V lost 1 base, J lost 5 bases, and 18 bases lay in between. This CDR3 reads CASSIGGTSGFDEQYF. CDR3 coding DNA: TGTGCCAGTAGTATAGGGGGGACATCGGGCTTCGACGAGCAGTACTTC.

The CDR3 spells CASRRVGTGNTGELFF. CDR3 DNA sequence: TGTGCCAGCAGACGTGTCGGGACAGGCAACACCGGGGAGCTGTTTTTT. The chain employs TRBV3-1 (or the pseudogene TRBV3-2) and TRBJ2-2; 8 bases are shared with TRBD1. The germline gives CDR1 LGHDT, CDR2 YNNKEL (reference sequence). The CDR3 sequence is 16 residues long. With 6 bases clipped from V and 2 bases from J, the junction kept 8 bases outside the gene matches.

The chain has TRBV27 and TRBJ2-1, with a tentative D call TRBD1 (6 bases). V lost 3 bases and J 3 bases, leaving 15 bases between the germline ends. This CDR3 has 16 residues. CDR1 and CDR2 from the germline V gene are MNHEY and SMNVEV (reference sequence). The CDR3 sequence is CASSFIPGQDYNEQFF. CDR3 sequence (DNA): TGTGCCAGCAGTTTTATACCGGGACAAGACTACAATGAGCAGTTCTTC.